These T cell receptor beta chains were read from a single sample in a study of human T cells and chemical hapten exposure. In TCRdb, the RACE reads were re-called with MiXCR into one record per CDR3 protein. The sample shows just over 80,000 distinct CDR3 sequences, about 10% of them seen only once. This specimen was whole blood, taken in connection with sensitization to the hapten diphenylcyclopropenone (DPC). These receptors originate from a woman between 50 and 59 years old with alopecia areata. Some clones in this sample may be carry-over from other donors' samples. The CDR3 runs from the conserved cysteine through the conserved F or W. The order of the fields is D gene, clone size, V gene, J gene, CDR3 protein, CDR3 DNA. D genes are given only for firm matches. Where a row states a size, it is once, few, many or the class of an expanded clone; other rows omit it.

-	few	TRBV5-1	TRBJ1-6	CASSQLTAYNSPLHF	TGCGCCAGCAGCCAACTGACAGCTTATAATTCACCCCTCCACTTT
-	medium-sized	TRBV7-6	TRBJ1-5	CASSPGGAQSNQPQHF	TGTGCCAGCAGCCCCGGGGGGGCGCAAAGCAATCAGCCCCAGCATTTT
-	many	TRBV2	TRBJ2-3	CASSEEGGSADTQYF	TGTGCCAGCAGTGAAGAAGGTGGATCCGCAGATACGCAGTATTTT
TRBD1	many	TRBV7-9	TRBJ2-4	CASSNLQGAPKNIQYF	TGTGCCAGCAGCAACCTACAGGGGGCACCCAAAAACATTCAGTACTTC
TRBD2	many	TRBV28	TRBJ2-7	CASSVTAGGNLYEQYF	TGTGCCAGCAGTGTTACAGCGGGAGGGAACCTCTACGAGCAGTACTTC
-	-	TRBV7-6	TRBJ2-2	CASSTQASGELFF	TGTGCCAGCAGCACCCAGGCTTCCGGGGAGCTGTTTTTT
-	few	TRBV20-1	TRBJ2-1	CSAEIFSSYNEQFF	TGCAGTGCTGAAATATTCAGCTCCTACAATGAGCAGTTCTTC
-	-	TRBV28	TRBJ2-2	CASRIQAGWGNTGELFF	TGTGCCAGCAGAATCCAGGCGGGTTGGGGGAACACCGGGGAGCTGTTTTTT
-	few	TRBV11-2	TRBJ2-3	CASEGDSTDTQYF	TGTGCCAGCGAAGGGGATAGCACAGATACGCAGTATTTT
-	-	TRBV12-3/TRBV12-4	TRBJ2-2	CASSFIPGELFF	TGTGCCAGCAGTTTTATCCCCGGGGAGCTGTTTTTT
-	-	TRBV21-1	TRBJ1-1	CASSNPCVGLTEAFF	TGTGCCAGCAGCAACCCATGCGTGGGGTTGACTGAAGCTTTCTTT
TRBD1	many	TRBV20-1	TRBJ1-4	CSARPGQGLEKLFF	TGCAGTGCGCGTCCGGGACAGGGGCTTGAAAAACTGTTTTTT
-	many	TRBV20-1	TRBJ1-1	CSAREVGRPNTEAFF	TGCAGTGCTAGAGAAGTTGGCAGGCCGAACACTGAAGCTTTCTTT
-	many	TRBV20-1	TRBJ2-7	CSASRGYEQYF	TGCAGTGCTAGTCGTGGTTACGAGCAGTACTTC
TRBD1	many	TRBV29-1	TRBJ1-3	CSVNHGTATGNTIYF	TGCAGCGTGAACCATGGGACAGCCACTGGAAACACCATATATTTT
TRBD1	-	TRBV29-1	TRBJ2-3	CSVDAGGRTDTQYF	TGCAGCGTTGATGCAGGGGGTCGCACAGATACGCAGTATTTT
-	-	TRBV5-5	TRBJ1-2	CASSFLYGYTF	TGTGCCAGCAGCTTCCTCTATGGCTACACCTTC
TRBD2	many	TRBV29-1	TRBJ2-7	CSVDGTSGNYEQYF	TGCAGCGTTGATGGGACTAGCGGGAACTACGAGCAGTACTTC
TRBD2	-	TRBV2	TRBJ2-5	CASSETSGRTTQYF	TGTGCCAGCAGTGAGACTAGCGGGAGAACGACCCAGTACTTC
TRBD1	many	TRBV6-1	TRBJ1-5	CASRPRQGANSNQPQHF	TGTGCCAGCAGGCCCAGACAGGGGGCTAATAGCAATCAGCCCCAGCATTTT
-	many	TRBV7-9	TRBJ1-1	CASSLMGGKNTEAFF	TGTGCCAGCAGCTTAATGGGGGGCAAGAACACTGAAGCTTTCTTT
-	-	TRBV7-9	TRBJ1-1	CASSLVRGEGTEAFF	TGTGCCAGCAGCTTAGTTAGGGGAGAGGGCACTGAAGCTTTCTTT
-	-	TRBV10-3	TRBJ2-7	CAISESAVVGEQYF	TGTGCCATCAGTGAGTCGGCCGTGGTGGGGGAGCAGTACTTC
-	few	TRBV6-2/TRBV6-3	TRBJ2-5	CASTAIHPTGRETQYF	TGTGCCAGCACCGCAATTCATCCAACAGGGCGAGAGACCCAGTACTTC
-	many	TRBV15	TRBJ2-5	CATSRDIRLARQETQYF	TGTGCCACCAGCAGAGATATCAGGCTAGCGCGACAAGAGACCCAGTACTTC
-	few	TRBV10-1	TRBJ1-1	CASSESGDRAFF	TGCGCCAGCAGTGAGTCGGGCGACCGGGCTTTCTTT
TRBD2	many	TRBV24-1	TRBJ2-1	CATSDNPTSGGRDEQFF	TGTGCCACCAGTGACAACCCGACTAGCGGGGGGAGAGATGAGCAGTTCTTC
TRBD2	few	TRBV20-1	TRBJ2-5	CSARLAGTTPQETQYF	TGCAGTGCTAGGCTAGCGGGGACAACTCCCCAAGAGACCCAGTACTTC
TRBD1	once	TRBV18	TRBJ1-1	CASSPPGQGYEAFF	TGTGCCAGCTCACCGCCGGGACAGGGCTATGAAGCTTTCTTT
-	-	TRBV27	TRBJ2-7	CASSKFTRGGNEQYF	TGTGCCAGCAGCAAGTTTACGAGGGGGGGAAACGAGCAGTACTTC
TRBD1	many	TRBV12-3/TRBV12-4	TRBJ1-5	CASSLTGGSNQPQHF	TGTGCCAGCAGCTTGACAGGGGGAAGCAATCAGCCCCAGCATTTT
-	-	TRBV6-2/TRBV6-3	TRBJ1-5	CASSDRSSNQPQHF	TGTGCCAGCAGTGACAGAAGTAGCAATCAGCCCCAGCATTTT
-	few	TRBV25-1	TRBJ1-6	CASSDFQGTNSPLHF	TGTGCCAGCAGTGACTTCCAGGGGACTAATTCACCCCTCCACTTT
TRBD1	-	TRBV5-1	TRBJ1-2	CASSPGGQGAGYGYTF	TGCGCCAGCAGCCCAGGCGGACAGGGAGCGGGCTATGGCTACACCTTC
-	few	TRBV5-1	TRBJ1-4	CASSTEGGGEKLFF	TGCGCCAGCAGCACAGAGGGCGGAGGAGAAAAACTGTTTTTT
TRBD2	many	TRBV7-2	TRBJ2-7	CASSLDLAGGSYEQYF	TGTGCCAGCAGCTTAGATCTAGCGGGGGGGTCCTACGAGCAGTACTTC
-	-	TRBV6-1	TRBJ1-5	CASREYTGNQPQHF	TGTGCCAGCAGAGAATACACGGGCAATCAGCCCCAGCATTTT